This TCR beta chain was observed in a study of T cells in localized non-small cell lung cancer. Germline-derived CDR1 and CDR2 are SGHTA and FQGNSA. The germline V and J ends were trimmed by 5 bases and 3 bases, with 22 bases remaining between them. CDR3 length: 17 residues. In this sample, this clone turned up once. The antigen is unknown. Measured with immunoSEQ multiplex PCR; TCRdb has only the in-frame clones, and not every one. The table lists 20,000 to 30,000 clones, less than 90% of them singletons. Study findings and constraints: Exceeding tumor, uninvolved adjacent lung had the highest T cell clonality. A higher density of T cells in blood coincided with extended overall survival. Heterogeneity remains possible, as sequencing covered one tumor region only. Out of the top 100 tumor clones, a median around 50 were seen in adjacent lung.

The J gene is TRBJ1-1, the V gene TRBV7-2; the D gene is possibly TRBD1 (5 bases). This TCR came from a male donor at least 60 years old with stage I squamous cell lung carcinoma. The sequenced sample was peripheral blood, obtained before any cancer treatment. CDR3 loop: CASSIDGIWPGDTEAFF. Written as DNA, the CDR3 is TGTGCCAGCAGCATAGACGGGATCTGGCCGGGGGACACTGAAGCTTTCTTT.